Described below is a single T cell receptor beta chain sequence and its context. The sample comes from a study of blood T cell repertoires in COVID-19. Study information: The samples span acute and convalescent COVID-19 from the United States, Italy and Spain. The analysed material was cDNA or gDNA that came from T cells, B-cell-depleted T cells, or PBMCs.

One Seattle source followed patients from active infection through their disease course. Original processing notes: Using reference gene primer amplification, nucleated cell counts were estimated. The assay was immunoSEQ multiplex PCR, and TCRdb's table has in-frame clones only and misses some. V, J and clone size derive from that table, while D and trimming were established from the DNA sequence. The sample has fewer than 200,000 clones; roughly 80% are singletons. Germline loops: CDR1 LGHNA, CDR2 YNFKEQ. The CDR3 consists of 16 residues. V lost 3 bases to trimming and J lost 5 bases; unmatched junction nucleotides: 8.

The TCR sequence derives from a woman of 80 years or more with COVID-19, enrolled during active disease. The chain uses TRBV4-2 and TRBJ1-4; 8 bases align to TRBD1. Sequenced input: peripheral blood. CDR3 DNA: TGTGCCAGCAGCCAGAGAACTCAGGGGGCGAATGAAAAACTGTTTTTT. Protein product: CASSQRTQGANEKLFF.